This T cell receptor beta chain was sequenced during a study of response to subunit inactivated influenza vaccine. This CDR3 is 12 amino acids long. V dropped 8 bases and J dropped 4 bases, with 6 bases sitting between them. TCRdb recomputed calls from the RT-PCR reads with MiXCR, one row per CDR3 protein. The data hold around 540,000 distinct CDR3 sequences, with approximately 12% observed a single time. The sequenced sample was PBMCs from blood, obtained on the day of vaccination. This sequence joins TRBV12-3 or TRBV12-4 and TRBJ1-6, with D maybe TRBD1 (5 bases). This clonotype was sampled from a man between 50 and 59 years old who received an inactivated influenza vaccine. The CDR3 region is CASGAYNSPLHF. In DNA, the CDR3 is TGTGCCAGCGGGGCGTATAATTCACCCCTCCACTTT.